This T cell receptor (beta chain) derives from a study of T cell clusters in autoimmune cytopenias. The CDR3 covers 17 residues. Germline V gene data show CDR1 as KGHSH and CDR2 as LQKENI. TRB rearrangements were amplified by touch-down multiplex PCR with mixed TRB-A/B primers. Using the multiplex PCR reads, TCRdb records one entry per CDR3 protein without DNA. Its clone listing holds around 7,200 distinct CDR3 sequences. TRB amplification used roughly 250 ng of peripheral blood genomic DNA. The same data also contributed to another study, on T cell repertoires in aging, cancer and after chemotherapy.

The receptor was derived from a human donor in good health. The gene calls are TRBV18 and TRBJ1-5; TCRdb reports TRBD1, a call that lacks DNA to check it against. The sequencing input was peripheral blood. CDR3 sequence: CASSPAGQGAGNQPQHF. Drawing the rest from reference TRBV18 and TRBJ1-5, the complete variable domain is NAGVMQNPRHLVRRRGQEARLRCSPMKGHSHVYWYRQLPEEGLKFMVYLQKENIIDESGMPKERFSAEFPKEGPSILRIQQVVRGDSAAYFCASSPAGQGAGNQPQHFGDGTRLSIL.